The 12 T cell receptor beta chains below come from one sample, sequenced in a study of blood T cells in healthy people across ages (dated by TCRdb to 2014 to 2015). The library was generated by 5' RACE. The instrument given in TCRdb is Illumina HiSeq 2500. A second about 7 to 11 cycle PCR used a sample-barcoded 5' primer and a J-beta primer mix. In TCRdb, the public reads were trimmed at Q25 with fastp and aligned with MiXCR, with productive beta chains retained. Every distinct CDR3 protein forms one entry, paired with its most common genes and DNA. The sample includes about a million distinct CDR3 sequences, with about 53% observed a single time. The top ten constitute about a fifth of the sample. Material: blood. These receptors originate from an older woman in good health.

J is TRBJ2-6 and V is TRBV6-2 or TRBV6-3; D is unresolved. Germline V gene sequence: CDR1 MNHEY, CDR2 SVGEGT. The CDR3 runs to 13 residues. V dropped 11 bases and J dropped 2 bases, with 10 bases sitting between them. The CDR3 region is CAGAIPGANVLTF. DNA for the CDR3: TGTGCCGGAGCCATCCCTGGGGCCAACGTCCTGACTTTC.

This clonotype has only a few counts. The chain carries TRBV4-1 and TRBJ2-1; TRBD2 matches at 11 bases. The CDR3 runs to 18 residues. Germline CDR1 and CDR2: MGHRA and YSYEKL. The ends lost 4 bases at V and 0 bases at J; junction bases unmatched: 8. The CDR3: CASSRVTSGTRSYNEQFF. CDR3 DNA sequence: TGCGCCAGCAGCCGGGTGACTAGCGGGACCCGCTCCTACAATGAGCAGTTCTTC.

This clonotype has a handful of counts. The chain uses TRBV10-3 and TRBJ2-5; TRBD2 matches 12 bases. This CDR3 region has 17 residues. Losses at the gene ends were 2 bases for V and 5 bases for J; bases not matched to a gene: 9. Germline assignment: CDR1 ENHRY and CDR2 SYGVKD. The CDR3 DNA follows: TGTGCCATCAGTGAGGATTTGACTAGCGGGAGAAGGGAGACCCAGTACTTC. Its translation: CAISEDLTSGRRETQYF.

The sample holds a few counts of this clonotype. The genes are TRBV28 and TRBJ2-5; the D is unclear. This CDR3 has 13 amino acids. Looked up from germline, CDR1 is MDHEN and CDR2 is SYDVKM. V gave up 6 bases and J gave up 5 bases, with 13 bases separating them. CDR3 nucleotides: TGTGCCAGCAGGGAATGGAATTTTGAGACCCAGTACTTC. Residues: CASREWNFETQYF.

The chain has TRBV10-3 and TRBJ2-7; D may be TRBD1 or TRBD2 (5 bases each). Germline CDR1 and CDR2: ENHRY and SYGVKD. This CDR3 region has 15 residues. Trimming took off 6 bases at V and 7 bases at J, with 22 bases between the two ends. The CDR3 loop is CAIREGRADAGEQYF. The CDR3, as DNA: TGTGCCATCAGAGAGGGACGAGCGGACGCGGGTGAGCAGTACTTC.

This clonotype occurred a few times. The chain has TRBV5-6 and TRBJ2-5, with a weak D call TRBD2 (5 bases). This CDR3 is built from 12 residues. Germline V gives CDR1 SGHDT, CDR2 YYEEEE. V lost 5 bases to trimming and J lost 11 bases, with 16 bases between them. Here the CDR3 reads CASSLNRDRQYF. For the CDR3, the DNA is TGTGCCAGCAGTCTAAACCGGGATCGACAGTACTTC.

A few counts support this clonotype. The rearrangement links TRBV7-9 to TRBJ2-1; TRBD2 matches at 7 bases. With 6 bases clipped from V and 7 bases from J, the junction kept 3 bases outside the gene matches. Germline V gene data show CDR1 as SEHNR and CDR2 as FQNEAQ (reference sequence). The CDR3 runs to 12 residues. The CDR3 DNA follows: TGTGCCAGCAGGACTAGCTTGAATGAGCAGTTCTTC. Protein sequence: CASRTSLNEQFF.

The rearrangement uses TRBV5-1 and TRBJ2-3; 8 bases agree with TRBD2. The V segment lost 0 bases and the J segment 2 bases; nucleotides outside the gene matches: 5. Germline loops: CDR1 SGHRS, CDR2 YFSETQ. There are 16 residues in the CDR3. CDR3 region: CASSLEGREDTDTQYF. CDR3 DNA: TGCGCCAGCAGCTTGGAGGGGCGGGAGGACACAGATACGCAGTATTTT.

The chain carries TRBV20-1 and TRBJ1-1; D may be TRBD1 (6 bases). Germline lookup yields CDR1 DFQATT and CDR2 SNEGSKA (reference sequence). The V end was cut by 3 bases, the J end by 4 bases, with 18 bases between. This CDR3 is built from 15 residues. CDR3 sequence (DNA): TGCAGTGCTAGCAGTCCCGGGGGCGGGGGCACTGAAGCTTTCTTT. Its protein is CSASSPGGGGTEAFF.

This chain uses TRBV6-2 or TRBV6-3 with TRBJ1-6; weak D call: TRBD1 (5 bases). The CDR3 totals 14 residues. Germline V gene sequence: CDR1 MNHEY, CDR2 SVGEGT. V lost 7 bases to trimming and J lost 4 bases, with 11 bases between them. As DNA, the CDR3 is TGTGCCAGCAAGCGGACAAGTTATAATTCACCCCTCCACTTT. It yields the protein CASKRTSYNSPLHF.

Only a few counts were recorded for this clonotype. This chain links TRBV9 with TRBJ1-2, with 7 bases identical to TRBD1. After removal of 3 bases from V and 2 bases from J, the junction contained 7 bases not matched to a gene. Germline CDR1 and CDR2: SGDLS and YYNGEE. The CDR3 covers 15 residues. This CDR3 reads CASSGAGTVNYGYTF. The CDR3, as DNA: TGTGCCAGCAGCGGCGCCGGGACAGTCAACTATGGCTACACCTTC.

J is TRBJ2-1 and V is TRBV14, with TRBD2 as a possible D gene (6 bases). The J call may be in error: the DNA end matches TRBJ2-7 better. The CDR3 consists of 15 residues. In germline, CDR1 is SGHDN, CDR2 FVKESK. CDR3 in amino acids: CASSQGLAKGYEQYF. CDR3 nucleotides: TGTGCCAGCAGCCAAGGGCTAGCGAAGGGATACGAGCAGTACTTC.